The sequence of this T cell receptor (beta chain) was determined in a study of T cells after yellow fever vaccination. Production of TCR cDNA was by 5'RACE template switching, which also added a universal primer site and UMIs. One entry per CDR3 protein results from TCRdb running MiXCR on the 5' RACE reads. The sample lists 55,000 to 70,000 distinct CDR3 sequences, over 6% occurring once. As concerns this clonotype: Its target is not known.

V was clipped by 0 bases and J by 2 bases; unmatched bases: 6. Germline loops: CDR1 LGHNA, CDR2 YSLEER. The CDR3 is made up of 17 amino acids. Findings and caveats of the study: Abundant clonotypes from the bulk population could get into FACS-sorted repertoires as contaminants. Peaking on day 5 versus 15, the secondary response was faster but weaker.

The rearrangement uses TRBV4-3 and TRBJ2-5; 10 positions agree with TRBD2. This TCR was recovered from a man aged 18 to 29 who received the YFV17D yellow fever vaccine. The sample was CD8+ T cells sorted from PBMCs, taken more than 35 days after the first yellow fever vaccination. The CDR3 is CASSQDGPAGGQETQYF. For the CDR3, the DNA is TGCGCCAGCAGCCAAGATGGGCCAGCGGGGGGGCAAGAGACCCAGTACTTC.